The 21 T cell receptor beta chains below come from one sample, sequenced in a study of shared clonotypes between healthy human individuals. Libraries were prepared by immunoSEQ multiplex PCR; TCRdb keeps only in-frame clonotypes and omits some of them. This sample carries some 1 million clones, about 74% of them seen once, and the ten largest clones take nearly 1.5%. The sequencing input was memory CD4+ T cells sorted from blood. Subset denoted: CD45RA-negative fraction. These TCRs come from a man younger than 30 in good health.

In DNA, the CDR3 is TGTGCCAGCAGTCGGGGACAGGGCGGCACTGAAGCTTTCTTT. Amino acids: CASSRGQGGTEAFF. The chain links TRBV6-5 to TRBJ1-1; 9 positions agree with TRBD1. Trimming took 5 bases from V and 4 from J; bases not matched to a gene: 5. This CDR3 region has 14 residues. Germline lookup yields CDR1 MNHEY and CDR2 SVGAGI.

The rearrangement uses TRBV5-1 and TRBJ2-3; TRBD1 is a possible D gene (6 bases). The CDR3 contains 15 residues. Trimming pared 4 bases from V and 0 bases from J, leaving 12 bases between. Looked up from germline, CDR1 is SGHRS and CDR2 is YFSETQ. CDR3 bases: TGCGCCAGCAGCGAGGGGACACCTAGCACAGATACGCAGTATTTT. Residues: CASSEGTPSTDTQYF.

V and J are TRBV5-5 and TRBJ2-7; 7 nucleotides agree with TRBD2. The trim removed 3 bases at V and 0 bases at J, leaving 6 bases unmatched. This CDR3 region has 15 residues. Looked up from germline, CDR1 is SGHKS and CDR2 is YYEKEE (reference sequence). CDR3 DNA: TGTGCCAGCAGCTCCCAGGGCGGGAGCTCCTACGAGCAGTACTTC. This translates into CASSSQGGSSYEQYF.

A note on this clone: Within the sample, other DNA sequences also encode this same CDR3. V and J are TRBV18 and TRBJ2-1, with 12 bases matching TRBD2. V lost 6 bases, J lost 5 bases, and 5 bases stayed unmatched. CDR1 is KGHSH and CDR2 is LQKENI in the germline V gene. The length of the CDR3 is 15 residues. The CDR3 reads CASSPGLAGNNEQFF. CDR3 nucleotide sequence: TGTGCCAGCTCCCCTGGACTAGCGGGGAACAATGAGCAGTTCTTC.

The chain combines TRBV9 with TRBJ1-6; 11 nucleotides agree with TRBD1. V shed 4 bases and J 7 bases; nucleotides not matched to a gene: 7. CDR3 length equals 16 residues. Germline CDR1 reads SGDLS; CDR2 reads YYNGEE. The CDR3, as DNA: TGTGCCAGCAGCACCCGAGGGACAGGGGGGAATTCACCCCTCCACTTT. It specifies CASSTRGTGGNSPLHF.

This rearrangement joins TRBV11-2 to TRBJ2-5; TRBD2 matches 7 bases. Trimming at V came to 4 bases and at J to 1 base, leaving 6 bases not matched to a gene. Germline V lookup: CDR1 SGHAT, CDR2 FQNNGV. The CDR3 has 15 residues. The chain's CDR3 is CASSWGRAFQETQYF. CDR3 nucleotide sequence: TGTGCCAGCAGCTGGGGGAGGGCGTTCCAAGAGACCCAGTACTTC. The whole variable domain, filled in from reference TRBV11-2 and TRBJ2-5, reads EAGVAQSPRYKIIEKRQSVAFWCNPISGHATLYWYQQILGQGPKLLIQFQNNGVVDDSQLPKDRFSAERLKGVDSTLKIQPAKLEDSAVYLCASSWGRAFQETQYFGPGTRLLVL.

This clone was found a few times. The rearrangement joins TRBV6-4 to TRBJ1-2; TRBD1 might be the D (5 bases). Germline CDR1 MRHNA, CDR2 SNTAGT. The length of the CDR3 is 15 residues. Trimming pared 7 bases from V and 5 bases from J, leaving 20 bases between. DNA for the CDR3: TGTGCCAGCACCTACGGGGGAGGGCCCTGTTATGGCTACACCTTC. It specifies CASTYGGGPCYGYTF.

This chain connects TRBV2 to TRBJ2-7, with D tentatively TRBD1 or TRBD2 (5 bases each). V was cut by 5 bases and J by 2 bases, with 13 bases left in between. There are 14 residues in the CDR3. Germline V CDR1 and CDR2: SNHLY, FYNNEI. The CDR3 sequence is CASSIDRGPYEQYF. The CDR3, as DNA: TGTGCCAGCAGTATTGACAGAGGGCCCTACGAGCAGTACTTC.

This clone was recorded only once. The chain is built from TRBV18 and TRBJ2-5, with D perhaps assigned TRBD1 or TRBD2 (6 bases each). Trimming stripped 6 bases from V and 2 bases from J, with 10 bases between. The CDR3 spans 13 residues. Germline lookup yields CDR1 KGHSH and CDR2 LQKENI. CDR3 sequence (DNA): TGTGCCAGCTCGGGGGGCAGTCAAGAGACCCAGTACTTC. Amino acids: CASSGGSQETQYF.

The chain couples TRBV28 to TRBJ1-4; tentatively, D is TRBD1 (5 bases). The germline gives CDR1 MDHEN, CDR2 SYDVKM. The CDR3 is made up of 19 amino acids. Trimming stripped 6 bases from V and 7 bases from J, with 30 bases between. CDR3 sequence: CASSFPSQGVWLSGEKLFF. The CDR3 nucleotides are TGTGCCAGCAGCTTCCCGAGCCAGGGAGTTTGGTTGTCTGGTGAAAAACTGTTTTTT.

This clone is a singleton in its sample. At the DNA level, this CDR3 is encoded by other sequences in the same sample as well. The chain has TRBV4-1 and TRBJ1-6, with 8 positions matching TRBD1. With V trimmed by 2 bases and J by 7 bases, 4 bases remained unmatched. Germline V lookup: CDR1 MGHRA, CDR2 YSYEKL. The CDR3 spans 15 residues. In DNA, the CDR3 is TGCGCCAGCAGCCAACCAGGGGGCGTGAATTCACCCCTCCACTTT. Protein: CASSQPGGVNSPLHF.

The V gene is TRBV13, the J gene TRBJ2-3; 11 bases map to TRBD2. Germline-derived CDR1 and CDR2 are PRHDT and FYEKMQ (reference sequence). The CDR3 spans 16 residues. Trimming took 3 bases from V and 5 from J; bases not matched to a gene: 7. Here the CDR3 reads CASSFNLAGGQDTQYF. CDR3 in DNA: TGTGCCAGCAGCTTCAACTTAGCGGGGGGGCAAGATACGCAGTATTTT. The whole variable domain, remainder taken from reference TRBV13 and TRBJ2-3, is AAGVIQSPRHLIKEKRETATLKCYPIPRHDTVYWYQQGPGQDPQFLISFYEKMQSDKGSIPDRFSAQQFSDYHSELNMSSLELGDSALYFCASSFNLAGGQDTQYFGPGTRLTVL.

The CDR3, as DNA: TGTGCCAGCAGCTGGGGGGGTAGCGGGATTCCCTACGAGCAGTACTTC. It is translated as CASSWGGSGIPYEQYF. This rearrangement joins TRBV5-4 to TRBJ2-7; TRBD2 matches 8 bases. J was trimmed by 2 bases and V by 3 bases; bases with no gene match: 10. The CDR3 covers 16 residues. Germline assignment: CDR1 SGHNT and CDR2 YYREEE (reference sequence).

The V call is TRBV18, the J call TRBJ2-2; a weak D match, TRBD1 (5 bases). Germline assignment: CDR1 KGHSH and CDR2 LQKENI. This CDR3 region has 15 residues. The V end was cut by 2 bases, the J end by 0 bases, with 7 bases between. DNA of the CDR3: TGTGCCAGCTCACCAAGGACACCGAACACCGGGGAGCTGTTTTTT. Its protein is CASSPRTPNTGELFF.

The rearrangement uses TRBV28 and TRBJ2-3; D is possibly TRBD2 (5 bases). Germline CDR1 reads MDHEN; CDR2 reads SYDVKM. Between the trimmed V and J ends, which lost 4 bases and 2 bases, there was a span of 10 bases. The CDR3 is 14 residues long. The CDR3 loop reads CASSSPGNTDTQYF. The CDR3 nucleotides read TGTGCCAGCAGTTCTCCCGGGAACACAGATACGCAGTATTTT.

The rearrangement uses TRBV30 and TRBJ2-2, with 8 bases fitting TRBD2. The V and J ends lost 2 bases and 5 bases, in that order; junction bases with no gene match: 7. The CDR3 runs 15 residues. Germline V lookup: CDR1 GTSNPN, CDR2 SVGIG (reference sequence). Here the CDR3 DNA reads TGTGCCTGGAGTAGCGGGGGCGCAACGACCGGGGAGCTGTTTTTT. Translated, it gives CAWSSGGATTGELFF.

This clone was seen a few times. J is TRBJ2-1 and V is TRBV21-1; the D call in the table, TRBD2, was not verified against the DNA. TRBV21-1 is recorded as a pseudogene. This CDR3 region has 13 residues. The CDR3 loop is CASRIQTSNEQFF. The CDR3 DNA reads as TGTGCCAGCCGAATTCAAACTAGCAATGAGCAGTTCTTC.

The chain joins TRBV6-1 to TRBJ1-2; D perhaps matches TRBD1 (5 bases). Germline CDR1 reads MNHNS; CDR2 reads SASEGT. V gave up 6 bases and J gave up 0 bases, with 14 bases separating them. CDR3 length: 15 residues. The CDR3 DNA is TGTGCCAGCAGGGACCAGGGAGCCTCTAACTATGGCTACACCTTC. As protein: CASRDQGASNYGYTF.

The chain employs TRBV5-8 and TRBJ1-1; D is unresolved. Trimming shortened V by 2 bases and J by 2 bases, and 10 bases separated the two germline ends. The CDR3 has 14 amino acids. The germline V gene has CDR1 SGHTS and CDR2 YDEGEE. As DNA, the CDR3 is TGTGCCAGCAGCTTAAGGGAAGCTAACACTGAAGCTTTCTTT. Translated: CASSLREANTEAFF.

The chain joins TRBV5-6 to TRBJ2-3, with TRBD2 matching 10 bases. The CDR3 sequence is 18 residues long. Per the germline V gene, CDR1 is SGHDT and CDR2 is YYEEEE. V trimming: 1 base; J trimming: 1 base; junction bases outside the gene matches: 9. The CDR3 DNA reads as TGTGCCAGCAGCTTGCTGAGCGGGGGGGCCGGGGGCACAGATACGCAGTATTTT. It codes for CASSLLSGGAGGTDTQYF.

The CDR3 nucleotides are TGTGCCAGCAGCTTGGCCAAGGGAAATAGCAATCAGCCCCAGCATTTT. Encoded protein: CASSLAKGNSNQPQHF. V and J are TRBV5-6 and TRBJ1-5; D not certain. V was trimmed by 0 bases and J by 0 bases, leaving 10 bases between them. This CDR3 contains 16 residues. Germline values: CDR1 SGHDT, CDR2 YYEEEE. Supplemented by reference TRBV5-6 and TRBJ1-5, the full variable domain reads DAGVTQSPTHLIKTRGQQVTLRCSPKSGHDTVSWYQQALGQGPQFIFQYYEEEERQRGNFPDRFSGHQFPNYSSELNVNALLLGDSALYLCASSLAKGNSNQPQHFGDGTRLSIL.